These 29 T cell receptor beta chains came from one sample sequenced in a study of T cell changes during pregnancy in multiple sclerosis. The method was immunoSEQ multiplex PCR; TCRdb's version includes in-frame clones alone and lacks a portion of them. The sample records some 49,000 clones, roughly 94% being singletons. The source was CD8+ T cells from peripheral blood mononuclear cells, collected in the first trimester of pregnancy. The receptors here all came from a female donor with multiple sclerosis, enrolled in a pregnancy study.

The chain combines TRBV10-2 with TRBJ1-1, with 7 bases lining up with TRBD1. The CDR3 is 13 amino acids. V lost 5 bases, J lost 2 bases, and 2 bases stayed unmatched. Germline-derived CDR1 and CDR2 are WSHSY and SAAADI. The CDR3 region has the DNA TGCGCCAGCAGTAGGGACAGAAACACTGAAGCTTTCTTT. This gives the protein CASSRDRNTEAFF.

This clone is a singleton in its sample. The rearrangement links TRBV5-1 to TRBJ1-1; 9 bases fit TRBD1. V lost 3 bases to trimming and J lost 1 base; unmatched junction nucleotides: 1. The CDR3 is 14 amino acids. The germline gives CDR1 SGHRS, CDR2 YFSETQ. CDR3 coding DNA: TGCGCCAGCAGCTGGGGACAGGGGAACACTGAAGCTTTCTTT. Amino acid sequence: CASSWGQGNTEAFF.

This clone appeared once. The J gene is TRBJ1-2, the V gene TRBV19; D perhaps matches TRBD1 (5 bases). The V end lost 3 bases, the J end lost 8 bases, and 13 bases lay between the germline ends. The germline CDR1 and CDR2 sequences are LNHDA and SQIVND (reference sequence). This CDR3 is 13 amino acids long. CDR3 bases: TGTGCCAGTAGTATCGCGACAGTCAAAGGCTACACCTTC. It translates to CASSIATVKGYTF.

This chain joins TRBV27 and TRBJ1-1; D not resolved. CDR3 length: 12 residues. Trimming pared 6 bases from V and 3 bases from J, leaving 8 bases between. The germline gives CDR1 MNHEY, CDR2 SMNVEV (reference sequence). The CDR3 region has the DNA TGTGCCAGCAGCTCCGACTACACTGAAGCTTTCTTT. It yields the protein CASSSDYTEAFF.

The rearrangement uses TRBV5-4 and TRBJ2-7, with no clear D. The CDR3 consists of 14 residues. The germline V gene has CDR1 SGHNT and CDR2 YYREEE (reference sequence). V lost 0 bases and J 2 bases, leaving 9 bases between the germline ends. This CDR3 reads CASSLGYTAYEQYF. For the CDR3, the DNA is TGTGCCAGCAGCTTGGGATACACCGCCTACGAGCAGTACTTC.

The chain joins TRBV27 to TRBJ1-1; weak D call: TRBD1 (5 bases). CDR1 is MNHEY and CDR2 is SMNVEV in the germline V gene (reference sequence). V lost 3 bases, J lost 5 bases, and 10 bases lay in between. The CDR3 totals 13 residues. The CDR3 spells CASSLLGGTEAFF. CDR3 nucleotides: TGTGCCAGCAGTTTGCTGGGGGGAACTGAAGCTTTCTTT.

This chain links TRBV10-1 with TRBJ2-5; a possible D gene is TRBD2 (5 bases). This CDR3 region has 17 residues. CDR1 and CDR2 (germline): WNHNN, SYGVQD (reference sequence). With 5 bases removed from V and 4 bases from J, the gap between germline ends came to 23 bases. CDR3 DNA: TGCGCCAGCAGTTTCTGCCCCAGTGGGAGAGGTTCAGAGACCCAGTACTTC. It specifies CASSFCPSGRGSETQYF.

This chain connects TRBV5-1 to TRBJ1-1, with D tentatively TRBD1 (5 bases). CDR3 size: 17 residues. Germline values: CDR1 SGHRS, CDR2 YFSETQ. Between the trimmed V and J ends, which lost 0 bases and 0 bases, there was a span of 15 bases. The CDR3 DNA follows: TGCGCCAGCAGCTTGGAGGCAGGGTCATTGATGAACACTGAAGCTTTCTTT. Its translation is CASSLEAGSLMNTEAFF. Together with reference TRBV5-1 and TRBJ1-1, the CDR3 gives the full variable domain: KAGVTQTPRYLIKTRGQQVTLSCSPISGHRSVSWYQQTPGQGLQFLFEYFSETQRNKGNFPGRFSGRQFSNSRSEMNVSTLELGDSALYLCASSLEAGSLMNTEAFFGQGTRLTVV.

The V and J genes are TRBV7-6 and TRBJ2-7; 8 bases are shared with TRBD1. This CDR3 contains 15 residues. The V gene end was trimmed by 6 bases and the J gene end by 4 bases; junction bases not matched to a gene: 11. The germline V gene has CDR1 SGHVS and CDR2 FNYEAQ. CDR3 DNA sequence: TGTGCCAGCAGGGACGACAGGGGTAAGTCTTACGAGCAGTACTTC. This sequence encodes CASRDDRGKSYEQYF.

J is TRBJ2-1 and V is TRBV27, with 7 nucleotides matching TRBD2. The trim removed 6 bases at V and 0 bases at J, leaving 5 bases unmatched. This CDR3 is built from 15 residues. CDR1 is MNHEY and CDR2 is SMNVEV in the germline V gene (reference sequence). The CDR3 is CASSEAGTSYNEQFF. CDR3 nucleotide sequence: TGTGCCAGCAGCGAAGCGGGGACCTCCTACAATGAGCAGTTCTTC.

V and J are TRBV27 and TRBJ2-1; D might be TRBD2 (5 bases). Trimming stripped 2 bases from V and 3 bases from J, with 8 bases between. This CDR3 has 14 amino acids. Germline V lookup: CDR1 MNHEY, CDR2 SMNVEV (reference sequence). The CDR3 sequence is CASSLNGDYNEQFF. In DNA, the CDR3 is TGTGCCAGCAGTTTAAACGGGGACTACAATGAGCAGTTCTTC.

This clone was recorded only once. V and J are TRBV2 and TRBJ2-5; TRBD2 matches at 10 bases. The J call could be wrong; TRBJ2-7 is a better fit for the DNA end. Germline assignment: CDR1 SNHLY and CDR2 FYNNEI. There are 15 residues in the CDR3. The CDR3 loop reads CASSGGTSAFYEQYF. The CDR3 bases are TGTGCCAGCAGTGGCGGGACTAGCGCGTTTTACGAGCAGTACTTC.

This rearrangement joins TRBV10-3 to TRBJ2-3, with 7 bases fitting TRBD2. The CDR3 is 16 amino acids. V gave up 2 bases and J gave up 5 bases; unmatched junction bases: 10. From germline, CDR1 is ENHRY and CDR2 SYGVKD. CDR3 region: CAISEPPTSAGDTQYF. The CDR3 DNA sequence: TGTGCCATCAGTGAGCCCCCCACTAGCGCAGGAGATACGCAGTATTTT.

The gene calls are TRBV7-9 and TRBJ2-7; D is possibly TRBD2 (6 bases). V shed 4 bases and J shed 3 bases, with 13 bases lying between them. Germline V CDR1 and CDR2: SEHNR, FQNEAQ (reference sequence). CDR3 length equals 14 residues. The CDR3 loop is CASSSSGRSYEQYF. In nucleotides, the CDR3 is TGTGCCAGCAGCTCATCCGGGAGAAGCTACGAGCAGTACTTC.

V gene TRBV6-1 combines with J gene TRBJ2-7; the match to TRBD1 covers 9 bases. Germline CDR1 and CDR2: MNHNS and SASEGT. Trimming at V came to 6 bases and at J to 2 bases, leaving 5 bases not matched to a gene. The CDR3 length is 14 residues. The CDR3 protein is CASRPGQGPYEQYF. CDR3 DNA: TGTGCCAGCAGACCGGGACAGGGCCCCTACGAGCAGTACTTC.

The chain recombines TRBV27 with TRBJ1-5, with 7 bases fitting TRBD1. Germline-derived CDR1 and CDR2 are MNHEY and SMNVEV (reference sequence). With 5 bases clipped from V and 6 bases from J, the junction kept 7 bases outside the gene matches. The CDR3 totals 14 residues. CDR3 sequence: CASSPSTGTQPQHF. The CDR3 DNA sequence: TGTGCCAGCAGTCCGTCGACAGGGACTCAGCCCCAGCATTTT.

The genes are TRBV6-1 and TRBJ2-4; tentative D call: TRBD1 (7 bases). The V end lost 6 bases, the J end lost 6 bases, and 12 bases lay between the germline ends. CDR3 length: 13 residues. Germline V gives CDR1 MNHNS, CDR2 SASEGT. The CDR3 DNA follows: TGTGCCAGCAGCCCGGGGGACAGAAACATTCAGTACTTC. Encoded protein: CASSPGDRNIQYF.

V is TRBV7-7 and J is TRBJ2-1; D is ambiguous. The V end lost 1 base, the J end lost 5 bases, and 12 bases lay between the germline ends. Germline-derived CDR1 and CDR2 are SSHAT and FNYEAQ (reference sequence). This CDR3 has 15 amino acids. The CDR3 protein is CASSLGVNGHNEQFF. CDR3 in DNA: TGTGCCAGCAGCTTAGGAGTAAATGGTCACAATGAGCAGTTCTTC.

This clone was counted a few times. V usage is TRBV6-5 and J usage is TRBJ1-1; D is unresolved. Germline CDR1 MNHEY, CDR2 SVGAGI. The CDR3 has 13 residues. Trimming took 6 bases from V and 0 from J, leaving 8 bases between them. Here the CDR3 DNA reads TGTGCCAGCAGAGCGGGCCTGAACACTGAAGCTTTCTTT. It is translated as CASRAGLNTEAFF.

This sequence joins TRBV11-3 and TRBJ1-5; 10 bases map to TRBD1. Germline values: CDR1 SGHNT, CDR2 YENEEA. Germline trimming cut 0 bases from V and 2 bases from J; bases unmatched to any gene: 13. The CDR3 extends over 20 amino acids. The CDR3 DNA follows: TGTGCCAGCAGCTTAGATCGGGCCGGGACAGGGGAGAACGGCAATCAGCCCCAGCATTTT. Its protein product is CASSLDRAGTGENGNQPQHF.

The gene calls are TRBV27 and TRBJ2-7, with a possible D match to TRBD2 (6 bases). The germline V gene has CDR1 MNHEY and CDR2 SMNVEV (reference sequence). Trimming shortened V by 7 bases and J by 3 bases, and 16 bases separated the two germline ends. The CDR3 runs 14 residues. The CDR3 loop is CASTAGMGYYEQYF. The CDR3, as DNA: TGTGCCAGCACCGCGGGGATGGGATACTACGAGCAGTACTTC.

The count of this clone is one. The CDR3 region is CASSPMKGRTSGDNEQFF. CDR3 coding DNA: TGTGCCAGCAGCCCCATGAAAGGGAGGACTAGCGGAGACAATGAGCAGTTCTTC. The J gene is TRBJ2-1, the V gene TRBV9, with 10 bases fitting TRBD2. Per the germline V gene, CDR1 is SGDLS and CDR2 is YYNGEE. This CDR3 has 18 residues. V lost 4 bases, J lost 5 bases, and 15 bases stayed unmatched. Looking up the rest from reference TRBV9 and TRBJ2-1 gives the full variable domain: DSGVTQTPKHLITATGQRVTLRCSPRSGDLSVYWYQQSLDQGLQFLIQYYNGEERAKGNILERFSAQQFPDLHSELNLSSLELGDSALYFCASSPMKGRTSGDNEQFFGPGTRLTVL.

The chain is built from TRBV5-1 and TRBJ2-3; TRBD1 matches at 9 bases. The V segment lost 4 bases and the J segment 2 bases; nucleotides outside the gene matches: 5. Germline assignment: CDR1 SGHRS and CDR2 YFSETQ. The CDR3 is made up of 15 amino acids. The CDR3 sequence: CASSPRDRATDTQYF. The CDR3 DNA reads TGCGCCAGCAGCCCCCGGGACAGGGCCACAGATACGCAGTATTTT.

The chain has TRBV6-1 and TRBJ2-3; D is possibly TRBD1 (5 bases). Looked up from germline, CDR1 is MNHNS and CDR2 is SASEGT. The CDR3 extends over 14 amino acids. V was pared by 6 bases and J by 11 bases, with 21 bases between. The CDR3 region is CASSLNFLGVMQYF. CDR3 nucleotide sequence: TGTGCCAGCAGCCTCAACTTCCTAGGGGTCATGCAGTATTTT.

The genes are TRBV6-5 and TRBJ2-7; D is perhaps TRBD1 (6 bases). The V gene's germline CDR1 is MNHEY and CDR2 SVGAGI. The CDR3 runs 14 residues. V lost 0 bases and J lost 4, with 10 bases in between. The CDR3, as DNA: TGTGCCAGCAGTTACTCGTCGCAGGGGTACGAGCAGTACTTC. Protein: CASSYSSQGYEQYF.

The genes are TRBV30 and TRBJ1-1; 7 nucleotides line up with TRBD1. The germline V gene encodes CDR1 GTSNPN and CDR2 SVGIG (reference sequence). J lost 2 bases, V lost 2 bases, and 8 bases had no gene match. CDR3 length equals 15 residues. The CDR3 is CAWSWGTERNTEAFF. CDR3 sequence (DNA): TGTGCCTGGAGTTGGGGGACAGAACGAAACACTGAAGCTTTCTTT.

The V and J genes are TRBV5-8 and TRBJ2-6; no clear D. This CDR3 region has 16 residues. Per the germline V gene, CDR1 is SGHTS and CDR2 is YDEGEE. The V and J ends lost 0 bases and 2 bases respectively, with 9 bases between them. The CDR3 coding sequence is TGTGCCAGCAGCTTGGGCACTGTGGCTGGGGCCAACGTCCTGACTTTC. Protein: CASSLGTVAGANVLTF. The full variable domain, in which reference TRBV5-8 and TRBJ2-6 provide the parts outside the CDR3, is EAGVTQSPTHLIKTRGQQATLRCSPISGHTSVYWYQQALGLGLQFLLWYDEGEERNRGNFPPRFSGRQFPNYSSELNVNALELEDSALYLCASSLGTVAGANVLTFGAGSRLTVL.

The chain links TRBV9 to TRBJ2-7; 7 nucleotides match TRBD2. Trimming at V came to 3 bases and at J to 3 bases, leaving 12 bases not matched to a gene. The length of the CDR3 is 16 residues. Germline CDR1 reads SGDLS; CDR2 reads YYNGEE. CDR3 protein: CASSAGGTIGIYEQYF. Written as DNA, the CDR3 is TGTGCCAGCAGCGCAGGAGGGACTATTGGGATCTACGAGCAGTACTTC.

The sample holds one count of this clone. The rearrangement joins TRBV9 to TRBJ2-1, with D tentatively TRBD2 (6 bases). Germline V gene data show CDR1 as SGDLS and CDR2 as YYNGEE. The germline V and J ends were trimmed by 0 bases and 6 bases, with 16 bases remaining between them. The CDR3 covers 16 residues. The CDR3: CASSVESVSGINEQFF. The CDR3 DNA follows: TGTGCCAGCAGCGTAGAGTCGGTTAGCGGAATCAATGAGCAGTTCTTC.